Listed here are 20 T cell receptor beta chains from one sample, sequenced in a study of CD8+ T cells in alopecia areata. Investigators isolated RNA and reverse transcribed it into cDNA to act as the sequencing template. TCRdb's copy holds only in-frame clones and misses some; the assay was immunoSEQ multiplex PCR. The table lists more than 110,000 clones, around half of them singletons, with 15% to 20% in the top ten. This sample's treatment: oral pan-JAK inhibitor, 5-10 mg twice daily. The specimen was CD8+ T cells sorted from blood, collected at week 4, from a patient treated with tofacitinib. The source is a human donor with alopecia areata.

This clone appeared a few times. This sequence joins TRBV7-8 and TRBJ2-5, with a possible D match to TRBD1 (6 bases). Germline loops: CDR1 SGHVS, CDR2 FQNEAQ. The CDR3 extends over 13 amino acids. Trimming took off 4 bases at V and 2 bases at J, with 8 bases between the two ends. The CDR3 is CASSSDRQETQYF. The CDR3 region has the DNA TGTGCCAGCAGCTCAGACAGGCAAGAGACCCAGTACTTC.

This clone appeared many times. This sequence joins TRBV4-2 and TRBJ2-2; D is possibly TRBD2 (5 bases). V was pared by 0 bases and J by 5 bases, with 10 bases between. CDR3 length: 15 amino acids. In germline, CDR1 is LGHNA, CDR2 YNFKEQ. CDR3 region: CASSQEEGATGELFF. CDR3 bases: TGTGCCAGCAGCCAAGAAGAGGGTGCTACCGGGGAGCTGTTTTTT.

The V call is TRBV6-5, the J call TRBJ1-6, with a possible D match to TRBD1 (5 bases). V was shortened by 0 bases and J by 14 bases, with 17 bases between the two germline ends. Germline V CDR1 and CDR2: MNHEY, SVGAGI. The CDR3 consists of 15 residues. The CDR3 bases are TGTGCCAGCAGTTACTCTCGGGACCCCCGATTTGCCCTCCACTTT. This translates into CASSYSRDPRFALHF.

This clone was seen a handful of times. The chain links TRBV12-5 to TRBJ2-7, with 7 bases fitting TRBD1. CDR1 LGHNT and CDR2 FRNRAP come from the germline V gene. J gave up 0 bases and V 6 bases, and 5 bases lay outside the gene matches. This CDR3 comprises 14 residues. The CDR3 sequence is CASGETGSSYEQYF. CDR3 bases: TGTGCTAGTGGGGAGACAGGGAGCTCCTACGAGCAGTACTTC.

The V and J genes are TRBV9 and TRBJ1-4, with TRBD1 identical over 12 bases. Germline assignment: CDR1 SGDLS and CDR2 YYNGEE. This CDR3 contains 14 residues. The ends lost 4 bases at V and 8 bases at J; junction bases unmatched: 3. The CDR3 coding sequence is TGTGCCAGCAGCCTGGGACAGGGGGCCGAAAAACTGTTTTTT. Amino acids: CASSLGQGAEKLFF. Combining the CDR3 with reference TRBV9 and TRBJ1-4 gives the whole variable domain DSGVTQTPKHLITATGQRVTLRCSPRSGDLSVYWYQQSLDQGLQFLIQYYNGEERAKGNILERFSAQQFPDLHSELNLSSLELGDSALYFCASSLGQGAEKLFFGSGTQLSVL.

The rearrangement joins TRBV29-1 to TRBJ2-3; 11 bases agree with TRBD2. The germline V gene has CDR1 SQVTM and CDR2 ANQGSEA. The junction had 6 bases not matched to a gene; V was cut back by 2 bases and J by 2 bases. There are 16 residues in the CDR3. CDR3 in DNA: TGCAGCGTTGAACCGACTAGCGGGGCCCTCACAGATACGCAGTATTTT. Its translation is CSVEPTSGALTDTQYF.

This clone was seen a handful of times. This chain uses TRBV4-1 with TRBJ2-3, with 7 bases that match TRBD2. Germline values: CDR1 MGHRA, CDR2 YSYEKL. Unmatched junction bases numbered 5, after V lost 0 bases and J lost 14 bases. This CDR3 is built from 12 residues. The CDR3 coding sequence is TGCGCCAGCAGCCAAGATGGGAGGGTCCGGTATTTT. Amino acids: CASSQDGRVRYF.

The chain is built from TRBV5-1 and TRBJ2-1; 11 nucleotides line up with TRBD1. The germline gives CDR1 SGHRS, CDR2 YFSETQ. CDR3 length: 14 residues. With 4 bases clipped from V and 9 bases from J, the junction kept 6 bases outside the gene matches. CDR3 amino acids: CASSIGQGATEQFF. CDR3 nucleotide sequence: TGCGCCAGCAGCATAGGACAGGGGGCGACTGAGCAGTTCTTC.

The CDR3 DNA sequence: TGTGCCAGCAGCCCGAAGGCAGGGGTGAGGGAGCCCCAGCATTTT. Its protein product is CASSPKAGVREPQHF. The rearrangement uses TRBV9 and TRBJ1-5; a weak D match, TRBD1 (6 bases). V was trimmed by 4 bases and J by 8 bases, leaving 19 bases between them. CDR1 is SGDLS, CDR2 YYNGEE, per germline. This CDR3 spans 15 amino acids.

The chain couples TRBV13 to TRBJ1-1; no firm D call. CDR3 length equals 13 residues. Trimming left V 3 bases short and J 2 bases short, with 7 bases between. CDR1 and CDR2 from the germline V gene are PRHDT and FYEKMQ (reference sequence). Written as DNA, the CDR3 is TGTGCCAGCAGCTTTCGGGAAAACACTGAAGCTTTCTTT. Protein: CASSFRENTEAFF. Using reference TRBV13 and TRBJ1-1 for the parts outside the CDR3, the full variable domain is AAGVIQSPRHLIKEKRETATLKCYPIPRHDTVYWYQQGPGQDPQFLISFYEKMQSDKGSIPDRFSAQQFSDYHSELNMSSLELGDSALYFCASSFRENTEAFFGQGTRLTVV.

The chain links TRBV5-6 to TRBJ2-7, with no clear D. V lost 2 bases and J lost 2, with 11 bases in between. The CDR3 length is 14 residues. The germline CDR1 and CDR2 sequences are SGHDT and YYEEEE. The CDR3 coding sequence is TGTGCCAGCAGCTTTACCGGGCTTGCCTACGAGCAGTACTTC. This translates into CASSFTGLAYEQYF.

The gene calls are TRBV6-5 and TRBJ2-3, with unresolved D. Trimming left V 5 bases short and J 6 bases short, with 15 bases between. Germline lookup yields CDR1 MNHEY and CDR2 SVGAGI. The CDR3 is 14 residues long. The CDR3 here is CASSLASNKDTQYF. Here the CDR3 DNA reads TGTGCCAGCAGTCTGGCCTCCAACAAGGATACGCAGTATTTT.

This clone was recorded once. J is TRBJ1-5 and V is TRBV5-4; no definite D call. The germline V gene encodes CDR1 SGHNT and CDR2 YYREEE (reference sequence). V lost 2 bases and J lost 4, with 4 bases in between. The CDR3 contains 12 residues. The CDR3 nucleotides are TGTGCCAGCAGCTTTGGGAATCAGCCCCAGCATTTT. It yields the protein CASSFGNQPQHF.

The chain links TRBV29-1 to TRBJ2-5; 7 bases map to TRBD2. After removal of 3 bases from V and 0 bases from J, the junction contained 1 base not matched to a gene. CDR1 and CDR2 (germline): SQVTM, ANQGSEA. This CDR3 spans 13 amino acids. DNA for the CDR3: TGCAGCGTTGACAGCGGGGACCAAGAGACCCAGTACTTC. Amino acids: CSVDSGDQETQYF. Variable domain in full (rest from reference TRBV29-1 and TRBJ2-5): SAVISQKPSRDICQRGTSLTIQCQVDSQVTMMFWYRQQPGQSLTLIATANQGSEATYESGFVIDKFPISRPNLTFSTLTVSNMSPEDSSIYLCSVDSGDQETQYFGPGTRLLVL.

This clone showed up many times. CDR3 DNA: TGTGCCAGCAGCTTTGGCAGCGGGGGGCTAGTCAATGAGCAGTTCTTC. Protein sequence: CASSFGSGGLVNEQFF. The gene calls are TRBV7-9 and TRBJ2-1; 9 positions match TRBD2. V lost 3 bases to trimming and J lost 6 bases; unmatched junction nucleotides: 9. CDR1 SEHNR and CDR2 FQNEAQ come from the germline V gene (reference sequence). The CDR3 runs 16 residues.

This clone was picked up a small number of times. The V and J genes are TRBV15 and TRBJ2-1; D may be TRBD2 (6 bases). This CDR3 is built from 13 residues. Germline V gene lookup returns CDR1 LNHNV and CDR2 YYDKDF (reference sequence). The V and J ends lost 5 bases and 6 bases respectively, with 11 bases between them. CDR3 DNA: TGTGCCACCAGCGGAGGGGCGGGCAATGAGCAGTTCTTC. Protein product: CATSGGAGNEQFF. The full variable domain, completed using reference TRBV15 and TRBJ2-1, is DAMVIQNPRYQVTQFGKPVTLSCSQTLNHNVMYWYQQKSSQAPKLLFHYYDKDFNNEADTPDNFQSRRPNTSFCFLDIRSPGLGDTAMYLCATSGGAGNEQFFGPGTRLTVL.

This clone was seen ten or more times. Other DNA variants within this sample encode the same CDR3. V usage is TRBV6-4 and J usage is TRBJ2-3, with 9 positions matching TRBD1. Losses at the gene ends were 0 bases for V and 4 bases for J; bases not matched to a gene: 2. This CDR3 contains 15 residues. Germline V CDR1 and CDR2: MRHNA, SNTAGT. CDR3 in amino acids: CASSDSTGGPDTQYF. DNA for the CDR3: TGTGCCAGCAGTGACTCGACAGGGGGGCCAGATACGCAGTATTTT.

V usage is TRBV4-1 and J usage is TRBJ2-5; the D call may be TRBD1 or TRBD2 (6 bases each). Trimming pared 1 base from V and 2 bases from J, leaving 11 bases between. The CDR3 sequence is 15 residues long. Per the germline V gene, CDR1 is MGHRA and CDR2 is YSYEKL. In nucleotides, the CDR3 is TGCGCCAGCAGCCAAGTAGGAGGGGGACAAGAGACCCAGTACTTC. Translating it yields CASSQVGGGQETQYF.

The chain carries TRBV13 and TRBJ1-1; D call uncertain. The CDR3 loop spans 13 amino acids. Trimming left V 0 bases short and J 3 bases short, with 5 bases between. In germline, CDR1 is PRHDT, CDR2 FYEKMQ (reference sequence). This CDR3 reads CASSLGFHTEAFF. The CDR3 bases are TGTGCCAGCAGCTTAGGGTTTCACACTGAAGCTTTCTTT.

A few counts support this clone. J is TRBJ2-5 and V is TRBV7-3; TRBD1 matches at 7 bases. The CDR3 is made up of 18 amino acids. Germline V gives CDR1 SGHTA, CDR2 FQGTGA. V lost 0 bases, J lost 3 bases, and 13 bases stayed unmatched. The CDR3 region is CASSLTGLRTGGKETQYF. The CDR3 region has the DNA TGTGCCAGCAGCTTAACAGGTTTGCGGACAGGAGGAAAAGAGACCCAGTACTTC.